The next 28 T cell receptor beta chains were all read from a single sample in a study of T-cell reconstitution after alpha-beta-depleted transplantation in children. Using unique molecular identifiers, the investigators prepared the TCRbeta library. MiXCR, applied by TCRdb to the PCR reads, yields one record per CDR3 protein. The sample has 600,000 to 700,000 distinct CDR3 sequences, roughly 17% seen once. This material consisted of PBMCs from the stem cell graft donor, taken from the stem cell graft. All receptors derive from a human donor who donated a stem cell graft to a child with acute myeloid leukemia.

The V call is TRBV28, the J call TRBJ2-1; TRBD2 matches 8 bases. This CDR3 is built from 14 residues. From germline, CDR1 is MDHEN and CDR2 SYDVKM. Unmatched junction bases numbered 9, after V lost 8 bases and J lost 6 bases. The CDR3 region is CASGPGGGGNEQFF. The CDR3 DNA reads as TGTGCCAGCGGCCCCGGGGGGGGAGGCAATGAGCAGTTCTTC.

The chain recombines TRBV27 with TRBJ2-1; 8 positions match TRBD1. V shed 5 bases and J 7 bases; nucleotides not matched to a gene: 10. The CDR3 has 15 amino acids. Germline assignment: CDR1 MNHEY and CDR2 SMNVEV (reference sequence). CDR3 in DNA: TGTGCCAGCAGTGCCGGGACAGGCTCTAGGAATGAGCAGTTCTTC. Amino acid sequence: CASSAGTGSRNEQFF.

Regarding this clonotype: It may be a read error: a sequence one base away is much more abundant. The rearrangement joins TRBV4-1 to TRBJ2-1; 11 bases match TRBD2. CDR1 is MGHRA, CDR2 YSYEKL, per germline. There are 16 residues in the CDR3. DNA of the CDR3: TGCGCCAGCGGCCAAGAGACTAGCGGGAACTACAATGAGCAGTTCTTC. Its protein product is CASGQETSGNYNEQFF.

The V call is TRBV5-6, the J call TRBJ2-1; D is undetermined. The germline V gene has CDR1 SGHDT and CDR2 YYEEEE. This CDR3 spans 14 amino acids. V was pared by 4 bases and J by 2 bases, with 10 bases between. The CDR3 DNA is TGTGCCAGCAGCCTGCTAAGCACCTACAATGAGCAGTTCTTC. Encoded protein: CASSLLSTYNEQFF. Combining the CDR3 with reference TRBV5-6 and TRBJ2-1 gives the whole variable domain DAGVTQSPTHLIKTRGQQVTLRCSPKSGHDTVSWYQQALGQGPQFIFQYYEEEERQRGNFPDRFSGHQFPNYSSELNVNALLLGDSALYLCASSLLSTYNEQFFGPGTRLTVL.

This clonotype has only a few counts. The rearrangement joins TRBV7-2 to TRBJ2-3, with 7 bases fitting TRBD2. The germline V gene encodes CDR1 SGHTA and CDR2 FQGNSA. The CDR3 length is 16 residues. The V segment lost 2 bases and the J segment 6 bases; nucleotides outside the gene matches: 11. The CDR3, as DNA: TGTGCCAGCAGCTTAATTAGACTAGCTGGCGTTGATACGCAGTATTTT. This encodes CASSLIRLAGVDTQYF.

This clonotype was picked up a small number of times. V gene TRBV6-5 combines with J gene TRBJ2-1; D gene unclear. CDR1 and CDR2 (germline): MNHEY, SVGAGI. Trimming stripped 6 bases from V and 14 bases from J, with 14 bases between. CDR3 length: 11 amino acids. The CDR3 protein is CASRSDTGEFF. The CDR3 DNA sequence: TGTGCCAGCAGGTCCGACACGGGCGAGTTCTTC.

V is TRBV4-2 and J is TRBJ2-7, with TRBD1 identical over 8 bases. Germline V gene sequence: CDR1 LGHNA, CDR2 YNFKEQ. The CDR3 covers 15 residues. The J segment lost 2 bases and the V segment lost 4 bases, leaving 7 bases of the junction unmatched. CDR3 nucleotide sequence: TGTGCCAGCAGCCCCCGACAGGGGCTAACCTACGAGCAGTACTTC. Its translation is CASSPRQGLTYEQYF.

This clonotype has just a few counts. The V and J genes are TRBV7-8 and TRBJ2-7; 9 bases agree with TRBD2. The CDR3 runs 17 residues. V was pared by 3 bases and J by 0 bases, with 9 bases of the junction left unmatched. From germline, CDR1 is SGHVS and CDR2 FQNEAQ. Written as DNA, the CDR3 is TGTGCCAGCAGCTTGACTAGCGGAGCTGCCAACTCCTACGAGCAGTACGTC. This gives the protein CASSLTSGAANSYEQYV.

This clonotype was recorded a few times. The chain joins TRBV20-1 to TRBJ2-5, with 8 bases lining up with TRBD1. Germline CDR1 DFQATT, CDR2 SNEGSKA (reference sequence). This CDR3 comprises 14 residues. J was trimmed by 1 base and V by 7 bases; bases with no gene match: 8. In DNA, the CDR3 is TGCAGTGGGGGGACAGGTAGGGTCCAAGAGACCCAGTACTTC. The encoded protein is CSGGTGRVQETQYF.

This clonotype was found a few times. The genes are TRBV5-1 and TRBJ2-7; D possibly corresponds to TRBD2 (5 bases). Trimming cost V 4 bases and J 2 bases, with 13 bases left between them. Germline V gene data show CDR1 as SGHRS and CDR2 as YFSETQ. The CDR3 length is 14 residues. The CDR3 spells CASSINPGAYEQYV. The CDR3, as DNA: TGCGCCAGCAGCATAAACCCCGGGGCCTACGAGCAGTACGTC.

This clonotype was detected only a few times. V and J are TRBV10-3 and TRBJ1-5; possible D gene TRBD1, 5 bases. Trimming took 8 bases from V and 3 from J, leaving 11 bases between them. CDR1 and CDR2 from the germline V gene are ENHRY and SYGVKD. The CDR3 runs to 13 residues. The CDR3 nucleotides are TGTGCCATCGGGTCGGGGCACAATCAGCCCCAGCATTTT. This sequence encodes CAIGSGHNQPQHF.

V gene TRBV20-1 combines with J gene TRBJ2-3; D possibly uses TRBD1 or TRBD2 (5 bases each). CDR1 and CDR2 (germline): DFQATT, SNEGSKA (reference sequence). Trimming cost V 0 bases and J 6 bases, with 16 bases left between them. The CDR3 extends over 15 amino acids. The CDR3 loop reads CSARDGTTPADTQYF. The CDR3 region has the DNA TGCAGTGCTAGAGATGGGACGACTCCCGCTGATACGCAGTATTTT.

The rearrangement links TRBV14 to TRBJ2-1; a possible D gene is TRBD2 (6 bases). Trimming left V 4 bases short and J 5 bases short, with 15 bases between. Per germline, CDR1 SGHDN and CDR2 FVKESK. This CDR3 spans 15 amino acids. This CDR3 reads CASSPLAGSDNEQFF. The CDR3 nucleotides read TGTGCCAGCAGCCCCCTTGCGGGGAGCGACAATGAGCAGTTCTTC. Full variable domain (rest looked up from reference TRBV14 and TRBJ2-1): EAGVTQFPSHSVIEKGQTVTLRCDPISGHDNLYWYRRVMGKEIKFLLHFVKESKQDESGMPNNRFLAERTGGTYSTLKVQPAELEDSGVYFCASSPLAGSDNEQFFGPGTRLTVL.

This clonotype has a count of ten or more. The chain uses TRBV25-1 and TRBJ2-5; TRBD1 might be the D (5 bases). The CDR3 runs 14 residues. Germline loops: CDR1 MGHDK, CDR2 SYGVNS. Trimming took off 8 bases at V and 5 bases at J, with 18 bases between the two ends. Here the CDR3 DNA reads TGTGCCAGCCGAAAGGGGCAGAAGGTCGAGACCCAGTACTTC. Protein: CASRKGQKVETQYF.

This clonotype appeared many times. V and J are TRBV7-2 and TRBJ2-7; D is possibly TRBD1 (6 bases). CDR1 and CDR2 (germline): SGHTA, FQGNSA. The CDR3 covers 15 residues. V lost 2 bases, J lost 0 bases, and 11 bases lay in between. The CDR3 DNA reads TGTGCCAGCAGCTTATCCCCCAGGGGCTCCTACGAGCAGTACTTC. Protein sequence: CASSLSPRGSYEQYF. Filled out from reference TRBV7-2 and TRBJ2-7, the complete variable domain reads GAGVSQSPSNKVTEKGKDVELRCDPISGHTALYWYRQSLGQGLEFLIYFQGNSAPDKSGLPSDRFSAERTGGSVSTLTIQRTQQEDSAVYLCASSLSPRGSYEQYFGPGTRLTVT.

The chain joins TRBV7-2 to TRBJ1-3; the match to TRBD1 covers 7 bases. The germline V gene has CDR1 SGHTA and CDR2 FQGNSA. Germline trimming cut 5 bases from V and 0 bases from J; bases unmatched to any gene: 7. This CDR3 has 16 amino acids. For the CDR3, the DNA is TGTGCCAGCAGCAAATTCAGGGGGAACTCTGGAAACACCATATATTTT. Protein sequence: CASSKFRGNSGNTIYF.

The rearrangement uses TRBV4-1 and TRBJ1-5; a weak D match, TRBD1 (5 bases). Germline CDR1 is MGHRA and CDR2 is YSYEKL. This CDR3 is 15 amino acids long. V gave up 4 bases and J gave up 2 bases, with 12 bases separating them. CDR3 coding DNA: TGCGCCAGCAGCCGACAGCCGGGCGGCAATCAGCCCCAGCATTTT. Translating it yields CASSRQPGGNQPQHF.

In this sample, this clonotype turned up many times. V usage is TRBV7-3 and J usage is TRBJ2-5; TRBD2 might be the D (6 bases). The CDR3 covers 15 residues. Germline CDR1 reads SGHTA; CDR2 reads FQGTGA. The ends were cut back, 5 bases at V and 1 base at J, with 14 bases in the middle. CDR3 protein: CASSVSAGSQETQYF. The CDR3 coding sequence is TGTGCCAGCAGCGTTAGTGCCGGGAGCCAAGAGACCCAGTACTTC.

The gene calls are TRBV6-4 and TRBJ2-5; 7 positions agree with TRBD1. The CDR3 is 13 amino acids. V lost 6 bases and J lost 5; bases outside the gene matches: 6. CDR1 is MRHNA, CDR2 SNTAGT, per germline. The CDR3, as DNA: TGTGCCAGCAGACCGACAGGGTCCGAGACCCAGTACTTC. It codes for CASRPTGSETQYF.

This clonotype has a handful of counts. This chain joins TRBV9 and TRBJ2-4, with a weak D call TRBD2 (5 bases). Trimming shortened V by 8 bases and J by 2 bases, and 11 bases separated the two germline ends. CDR1 is SGDLS and CDR2 is YYNGEE in the germline V gene. The CDR3 totals 13 residues. The CDR3 sequence is CASSPGTKNIQYF. The CDR3 region has the DNA TGTGCCAGTTCTCCGGGAACCAAAAACATTCAGTACTTC. The complete variable domain, with remaining parts taken from reference TRBV9 and TRBJ2-4, reads DSGVTQTPKHLITATGQRVTLRCSPRSGDLSVYWYQQSLDQGLQFLIQYYNGEERAKGNILERFSAQQFPDLHSELNLSSLELGDSALYFCASSPGTKNIQYFGAGTRLSVL.

This clonotype was picked up many times. J is TRBJ2-1 and V is TRBV10-1; the D is unclear. Germline values: CDR1 WNHNN, CDR2 SYGVQD (reference sequence). Trimming left V 2 bases short and J 9 bases short, with 14 bases between. This CDR3 has 14 amino acids. The CDR3 region is CASSETVVTSEQFF. For the CDR3, the DNA is TGCGCCAGCAGTGAGACGGTCGTAACCAGTGAGCAGTTCTTC.

The chain recombines TRBV2 with TRBJ1-5; no firm D call. CDR3 length: 14 residues. Between the trimmed V and J ends, which lost 2 bases and 3 bases, there was a span of 8 bases. Germline CDR1 and CDR2: SNHLY and FYNNEI. CDR3 sequence: CASSENLPNQPQHF. CDR3 nucleotide sequence: TGTGCCAGCAGTGAAAACCTACCCAATCAGCCCCAGCATTTT.

The chain carries TRBV4-3 and TRBJ1-1; D might be TRBD1 (5 bases). Germline assignment: CDR1 LGHNA and CDR2 YSLEER. This CDR3 has 16 residues. Trimming shortened V by 1 base and J by 1 base, and 13 bases separated the two germline ends. The CDR3 DNA is TGCGCCAGCAGCCAAGTGGTAGGGGCCGGGAACACTGAAGCTTTCTTT. Its translation: CASSQVVGAGNTEAFF.

This clonotype was counted between two and nine times. V and J are TRBV5-1 and TRBJ2-2; D not resolved. This CDR3 has 15 residues. CDR1 is SGHRS, CDR2 YFSETQ, per germline. V lost 1 base, J lost 2 bases, and 9 bases lay in between. The CDR3 DNA is TGCGCCAGCAGCTTGTCCCAGCACAACACCGGGGAGCTGTTTTTT. It is translated as CASSLSQHNTGELFF.

This clonotype was observed at least ten times. The V gene is TRBV20-1, the J gene TRBJ1-1; the D gene is possibly TRBD1 (5 bases). The length of the CDR3 is 14 residues. Trimming stripped 7 bases from V and 3 bases from J, with 18 bases between. Germline V lookup: CDR1 DFQATT, CDR2 SNEGSKA (reference sequence). The CDR3 reads CSGRDREKYTEAFF. In nucleotides, the CDR3 is TGCAGTGGACGGGACCGAGAGAAATACACTGAAGCTTTCTTT.

This chain links TRBV7-3 with TRBJ2-5; D possibly corresponds to TRBD2 (6 bases). This CDR3 is 15 amino acids long. Between the trimmed V and J ends, which lost 5 bases and 1 base, there was a span of 14 bases. Germline V gene sequence: CDR1 SGHTA, CDR2 FQGTGA. CDR3 DNA: TGTGCCAGCAGCCCTGGCTTCGGGGGCCAAGAGACCCAGTACTTC. It translates to CASSPGFGGQETQYF. Full variable domain (outside the CDR3, taken from reference TRBV7-3 and TRBJ2-5): GAGVSQTPSNKVTEKGKYVELRCDPISGHTALYWYRQSLGQGPEFLIYFQGTGAADDSGLPNDRFFAVRPEGSVSTLKIQRTERGDSAVYLCASSPGFGGQETQYFGPGTRLLVL.

Here the CDR3 DNA reads TGTGCCAGCAGCCCTCGGACAGGGAATCACTACAATGAGCAGTTCTTC. This gives the protein CASSPRTGNHYNEQFF. The chain has TRBV7-9 and TRBJ2-1; the match to TRBD1 covers 8 bases. Germline trimming cut 5 bases from V and 3 bases from J; bases unmatched to any gene: 9. This CDR3 is 16 amino acids long. The germline gives CDR1 SEHNR, CDR2 FQNEAQ (reference sequence).

The chain couples TRBV5-1 to TRBJ1-1; TRBD1 might be the D (6 bases). V was shortened by 5 bases and J by 5 bases, with 10 bases between the two germline ends. Germline V gives CDR1 SGHRS, CDR2 YFSETQ. CDR3 length: 12 residues. CDR3 sequence (DNA): TGCGCCAGCAGGGCAGGGGCAACTGAAGCTTTCTTT. It yields the protein CASRAGATEAFF.